Listed below are T cell receptor beta chains from one sample, sequenced in a study of T cells in Graves' hyperthyroidism and ophthalmopathy. TCRdb re-derived calls from the multiplex PCR reads in MiXCR, one entry per CDR3 protein. In the table there are 300,000 to 350,000 distinct CDR3 sequences, roughly 18% of which are singletons. Sequencing used blood. These receptors were collected from a middle-aged woman with Graves' ophthalmopathy. Both conserved end residues are part of each CDR3. D genes are given only for firm matches. Clone sizes are given selectively: once, few, many, or a class where the clone is expanded.

TRBV11-2	TRBJ1-2	NA	many	CASSSDLEIYYGYTF	TGTGCCAGCAGCTCCGATCTTGAGATATACTATGGCTACACCTTC
TRBV6-1	TRBJ2-7	NA	NA	CASSENPGRLEQYF	TGTGCCAGCAGTGAAAACCCGGGGAGGCTCGAGCAGTACTTC
TRBV19	TRBJ1-1	NA	many	CASSMTGWTFF	TGTGCCAGTAGTATGACAGGTTGGACTTTCTTT
TRBV7-6	TRBJ2-7	TRBD1	NA	CASSLGTGGMDEQYF	TGTGCCAGCAGCCTGGGGACAGGGGGCATGGACGAGCAGTACTTC
TRBV6-1	TRBJ2-1	NA	many	CASSASGFRGNEQFF	TGTGCCAGCAGTGCAAGCGGATTTAGGGGGAATGAGCAGTTCTTC
TRBV11-2	TRBJ2-5	NA	many	CASSSEYQETQYF	TGTGCCAGCAGCTCAGAGTACCAAGAGACCCAGTACTTC
TRBV6-2/TRBV6-3	TRBJ1-5	NA	many	CASSYWDGQSNQPQHF	TGTGCCAGCAGTTATTGGGACGGACAGAGCAATCAGCCCCAGCATTTT
TRBV12-5	TRBJ2-2	NA	once	CASGLRNTGELFF	TGTGCTAGTGGTTTGAGGAACACCGGGGAGCTGTTTTTT
TRBV29-1	TRBJ2-4	TRBD1	many	CSVVDRAVLNIQYF	TGCAGCGTTGTGGACAGGGCGGTTCTAAACATTCAGTACTTC
TRBV28	TRBJ2-7	TRBD2	many	CASSPRLAETYEQYF	TGTGCCAGCAGTCCCAGACTAGCGGAAACCTACGAGCAGTACTTC
TRBV6-1	TRBJ1-5	NA	many	CASSRCDPRQPQHF	TGTGCCAGCAGTAGGTGTGACCCTAGGCAGCCCCAGCATTTT
TRBV19	TRBJ1-5	NA	NA	CASSFDRGYQPQHF	TGTGCCAGCAGCTTCGACCGGGGTTATCAGCCCCAGCATTTT
TRBV7-8	TRBJ1-1	TRBD1	many	CASSLVRDSTEAFF	TGTGCCAGCAGCTTAGTTCGGGACAGTACTGAAGCTTTCTTT
TRBV12-3/TRBV12-4	TRBJ1-2	NA	many	CASSLQGRGYTF	TGTGCCAGCAGTTTGCAGGGGCGAGGCTACACCTTC
TRBV12-3/TRBV12-4	TRBJ2-7	NA	NA	CASSFRLVNPYEQYF	TGTGCCAGCAGTTTTCGCCTAGTGAATCCGTACGAGCAGTACTTC
TRBV28	TRBJ2-3	NA	many	CASSADTDTQYF	TGTGCCAGCAGTGCGGACACAGATACGCAGTATTTT
TRBV6-2/TRBV6-3	TRBJ1-1	NA	many	CASSYTVGDTEAFF	TGTGCCAGCAGTTACACGGTGGGCGACACTGAAGCTTTCTTT